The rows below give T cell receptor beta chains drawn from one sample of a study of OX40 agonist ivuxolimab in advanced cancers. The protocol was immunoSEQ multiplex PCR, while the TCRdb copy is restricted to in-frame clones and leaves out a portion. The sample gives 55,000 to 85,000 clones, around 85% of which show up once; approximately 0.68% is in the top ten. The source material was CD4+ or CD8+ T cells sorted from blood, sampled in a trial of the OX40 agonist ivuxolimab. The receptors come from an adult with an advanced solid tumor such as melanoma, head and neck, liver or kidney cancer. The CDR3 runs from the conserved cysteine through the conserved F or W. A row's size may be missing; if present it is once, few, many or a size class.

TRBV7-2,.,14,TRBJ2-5,CASSETQYQETQYF
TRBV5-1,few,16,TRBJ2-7,CASRRTPDRGYYEQYF
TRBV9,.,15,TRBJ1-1,CASSVAKEGLAEAFF
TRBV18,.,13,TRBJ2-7,CASSPGQTYEQYF
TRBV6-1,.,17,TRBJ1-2,CASSEAWSGTGNYGYTF
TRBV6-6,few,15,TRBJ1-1,CASSYGQGRNTEAFF
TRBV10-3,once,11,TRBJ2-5,CAISGGETQYF
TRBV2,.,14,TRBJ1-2,CASSEDRVVYGYTF
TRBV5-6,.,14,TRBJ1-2,CASSLVGSSYGYTF
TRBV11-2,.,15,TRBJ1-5,CASSSSGTVSQPQHF
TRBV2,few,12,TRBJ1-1,CASSEWATEAFF
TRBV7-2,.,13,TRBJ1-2,CASSQTGGYGYTF
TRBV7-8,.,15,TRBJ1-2,CASTPSADLNYGYTF
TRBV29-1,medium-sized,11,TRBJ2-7,CSVGTTYEQYF
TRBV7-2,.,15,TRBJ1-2,CASSAQDGSNYGYTF
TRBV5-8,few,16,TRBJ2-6,CASSSGRNSGANVLTF
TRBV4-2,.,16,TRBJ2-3,CASSQGPGDYTDTQYF
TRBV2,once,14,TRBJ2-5,CASSGLYVQETQYF
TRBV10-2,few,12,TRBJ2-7,CASSASFHEQYF
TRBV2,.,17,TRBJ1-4,CASSATRGTGGDEKLFF
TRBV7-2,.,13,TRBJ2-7,CASNSGVYDKQYF
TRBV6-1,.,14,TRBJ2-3,CASTPGRGEDTQYF
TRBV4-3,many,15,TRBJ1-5,CASSHLRTGPWPQHF
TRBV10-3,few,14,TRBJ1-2,CAISVEGREVGYTF
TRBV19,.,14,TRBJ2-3,CASSISRAEDTQYF
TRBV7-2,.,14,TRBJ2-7,CASSPTPGIYEQYF
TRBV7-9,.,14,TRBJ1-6,CASSSRQDITPLHF
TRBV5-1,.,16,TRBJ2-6,CASSLGTGGGANVLTF
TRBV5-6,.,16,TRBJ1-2,CASSLLDRGSGYGYTF
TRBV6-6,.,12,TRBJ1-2,CASTTQGGGYTF
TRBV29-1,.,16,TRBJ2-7,CSVEDDGGSGTYEQYF
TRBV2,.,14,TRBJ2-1,CASDRDRGWNEQFF
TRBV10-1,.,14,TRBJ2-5,CASSEERGRETQYF
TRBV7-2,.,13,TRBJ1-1,CASSSSLGTEAFF
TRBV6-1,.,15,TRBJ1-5,CASSGAGGMGQPQHF
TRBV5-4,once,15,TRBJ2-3,CASSPDRGLSDTQYF
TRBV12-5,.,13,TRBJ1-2,CASGLRTGGGYTF
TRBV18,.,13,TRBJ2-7,CASSRDRGNEQYF
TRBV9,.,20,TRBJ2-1,CASSVLGTGGGVYGYNEQFF
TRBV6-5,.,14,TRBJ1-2,CASSHDGQSYGYTF
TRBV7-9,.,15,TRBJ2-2,CASSLGTANTGELFF
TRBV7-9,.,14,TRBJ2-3,CASSPQGNGDTQYF
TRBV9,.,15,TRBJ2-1,CASSPRTSGGDEQFF
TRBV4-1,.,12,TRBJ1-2,CASSRPSVGYTF
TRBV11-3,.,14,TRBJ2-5,CASSLGGLRETQYF
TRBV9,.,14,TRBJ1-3,CASSVANSGNTIYF